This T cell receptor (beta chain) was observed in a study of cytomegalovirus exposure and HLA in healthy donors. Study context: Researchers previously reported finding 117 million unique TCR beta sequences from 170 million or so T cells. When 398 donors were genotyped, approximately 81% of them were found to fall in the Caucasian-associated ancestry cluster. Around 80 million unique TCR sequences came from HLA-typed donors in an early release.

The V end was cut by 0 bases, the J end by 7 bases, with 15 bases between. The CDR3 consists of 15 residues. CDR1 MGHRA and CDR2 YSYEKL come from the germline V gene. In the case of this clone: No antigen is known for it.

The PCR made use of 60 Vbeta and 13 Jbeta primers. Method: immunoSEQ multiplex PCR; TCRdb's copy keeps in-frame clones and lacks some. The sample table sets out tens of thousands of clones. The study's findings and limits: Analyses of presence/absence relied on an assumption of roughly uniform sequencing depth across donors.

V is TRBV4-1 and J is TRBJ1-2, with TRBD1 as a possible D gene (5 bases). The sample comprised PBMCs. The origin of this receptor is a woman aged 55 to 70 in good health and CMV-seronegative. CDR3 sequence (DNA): TGCGCCAGCAGCCAAGATCCGGGCAGGGAGGGTGGCTACACCTTC. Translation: CASSQDPGREGGYTF.